Shown below are 2 T cell receptor beta chains from a single sample sequenced in a study of cytomegalovirus exposure and HLA in healthy donors. This PCR relied on a set of 60 Vbeta primers and 13 Jbeta primers. TCRdb's copy holds only in-frame clones and misses some; the assay was immunoSEQ multiplex PCR. Counted here are 130,000 or so clones, 77% occurring once; the ten biggest clones make up roughly 5.2%. The sequenced sample was PBMCs. The receptors shown here come from a man in his late teens or twenties in good health and CMV-seropositive.

The V call is TRBV27, the J call TRBJ2-2; 14 nucleotides align to TRBD2. The V and J ends lost 3 bases and 5 bases, in that order; junction bases with no gene match: 11. Germline-derived CDR1 and CDR2 are MNHEY and SMNVEV (reference sequence). The CDR3 length is 19 residues. In DNA form, the CDR3 reads TGTGCCAGCAGTTTCCGGAGGGGACTAGCGGGGGCCTCGACCGGGGAGCTGTTTTTT. Its translation is CASSFRRGLAGASTGELFF.

V is TRBV7-6 and J is TRBJ2-1; 8 bases map to TRBD2. The V gene's germline CDR1 is SGHVS and CDR2 FNYEAQ. CDR3 length equals 19 residues. V lost 2 bases, J lost 7 bases, and 19 bases stayed unmatched. Here the CDR3 reads CASSLPLTGGNRRGNEQFF. DNA of the CDR3: TGTGCCAGCAGCTTACCTCTTACGGGGGGGAACCGACGGGGGAATGAGCAGTTCTTC.